This T cell receptor beta chain was recovered during a study of cytomegalovirus exposure and HLA in healthy donors. Whole-study context: Most genotyped donors, about 81% of about 400, had Caucasian-associated genetic ancestry.

This CDR3 region has 14 residues. Germline V gene lookup returns CDR1 LNHDA and CDR2 SQIVND (reference sequence). V was clipped by 5 bases and J by 0 bases, with 8 bases between them. Nominal health characterized the donors when sampled, though unrecorded immune exposures were likely. Primers for the PCR totalled 60 Vbeta and 13 Jbeta. Sequenced by immunoSEQ multiplex PCR; TCRdb stores in-frame clones only, minus some. This table has 150,000 to 200,000 clones, roughly 73% appearing once. The receptor's source is a woman aged 25 to 39 in good health and CMV-seronegative. What was sequenced was PBMCs. V gene TRBV19 combines with J gene TRBJ1-3; D is perhaps TRBD1 (5 bases). CDR3 DNA: TGTGCCAGTAGTGCAGGGTACTCTGGAAACACCATATATTTT. Protein product: CASSAGYSGNTIYF.